This is a list of T cell receptor beta chains from one sample in a study of PD-1 blockade in classical Hodgkin lymphoma. Sequenced by immunoSEQ multiplex PCR; TCRdb stores in-frame clones only, minus some. This sample has some 100,000 clones, with about 92% found just once. This sample comprised peripheral blood mononuclear cells (PBMCs), obtained before the fourth cycle of nivolumab. These receptors were taken from a human donor with classical Hodgkin lymphoma. Both conserved end residues are part of each CDR3. The D gene is left open where the match is weak. Expanded clones get a size class; other rows say once, few or many, or leave the size out.

V gene	J gene	clone size	D gene	CDR3 DNA	CDR3 protein
TRBV18	TRBJ2-5	-	-	TGTGCCAGCTCAGGAGGGGGAGAGACCCAGTACTTC	CASSGGGETQYF
TRBV28	TRBJ1-4	-	-	TGTGCCAGCAGGGCCGCCCGACGGGGACCGAATGAAAAACTGTTTTTT	CASRAARRGPNEKLFF
TRBV18	TRBJ1-3	-	-	TGTGCCAGCTCACTCAAACGGACAGTACCAAATGGAAACACCATATATTTT	CASSLKRTVPNGNTIYF
TRBV29-1	TRBJ2-6	-	-	TGCAGCGTTGAAGGTAGCGAGGGGGCCAACGTCCTGACTTTC	CSVEGSEGANVLTF
TRBV6-1	TRBJ1-4	-	-	TGTGCCAGCAGTGATAGGGGAGCTAATGAAAAACTGTTTTTT	CASSDRGANEKLFF
TRBV6-6	TRBJ1-2	few	-	TGTGCCGGACGTCAGGGAGATGGCTACACCTTC	CAGRQGDGYTF
TRBV6-5	TRBJ1-1	-	TRBD1	TGTGCCAGCAGTTACACAGGGGTAGCTTTCTTT	CASSYTGVAFF
TRBV2	TRBJ2-4	-	TRBD1	TGTGCCAGCAGTGGGCCAGGGGGAATAGCCAAAAACATTCAGTACTTC	CASSGPGGIAKNIQYF
TRBV30	TRBJ2-7	-	-	TGTGCCTGGAGTGTCCCGAACTCCTACGAGCAGTACTTC	CAWSVPNSYEQYF
TRBV30	TRBJ1-2	-	-	TGTGCCTGGAGTGTTGGAGGTGGCTACACCTTC	CAWSVGGGYTF
TRBV10-1	TRBJ2-1	-	-	TGCGCCAGCAGTGAGTCGAGGTGGGGTCAGTTCTTC	CASSESRWGQFF
TRBV5-1	TRBJ2-1	-	TRBD2	TGCGCCAGCAGCTTTACTAGCGTCAATGAGCAGTTCTTC	CASSFTSVNEQFF
TRBV6-5	TRBJ2-3	once	-	TGTTCAGCACAGCGGAGCACAGATACGCAGTATTTT	CSAQRSTDTQYF
TRBV10-3	TRBJ2-7	-	-	TGTGCCATCAACCGCGGGACGCCCTACGAGCAGTACTTC	CAINRGTPYEQYF
TRBV27	TRBJ2-7	once	TRBD2	TGTGCCAGCAGTTTAACCGGGACTAGCGGGAGCTACGAGCAGTACTTC	CASSLTGTSGSYEQYF
TRBV27	TRBJ1-4	-	TRBD1	TGTGCCAGCAGTTTAGCGGACAGGGGTAATGAAAAACTGTTTTTT	CASSLADRGNEKLFF
TRBV6-5	TRBJ1-2	-	-	TGTGCCAGCAGTTTAATAGGTGTCTATGGCTACACCTTC	CASSLIGVYGYTF
TRBV11-2	TRBJ1-5	-	-	TGTGCCAGCAGCTTAGATCATGGACAGCCCCAGCATTTT	CASSLDHGQPQHF
TRBV5-4	TRBJ2-7	-	TRBD1	TGTGCCAGCAGCTCCTTCCGGGACAGGGCTTCCTTC	CASSSFRDRASF
TRBV6-6	TRBJ2-1	once	TRBD1	TGTGCCAGCAGTACAGGGGTAGCCTACAATGAGCAGTTCTTC	CASSTGVAYNEQFF
TRBV29-1	TRBJ1-2	-	-	TGCAGCGTTGTCGAGGGAGGCTCGGGTGGCTACACCTTC	CSVVEGGSGGYTF
TRBV2	TRBJ2-1	-	TRBD2	TGTGCCAGCAGTGGGGCGGGAGGGAGGAATGAGCAGTTCTTC	CASSGAGGRNEQFF
TRBV15	TRBJ2-7	once	-	TGTGCCACCAGCAGGGACAGAAACTACGAGCAGTACTTC	CATSRDRNYEQYF
TRBV19	TRBJ2-3	-	TRBD1	TGTGCCAGTAGTAAAGCGGCCACAGGGGACCATACGCAGTATTTT	CASSKAATGDHTQYF
TRBV5-5	TRBJ2-7	-	TRBD1	TGTGCCAGCAGCTTGCACAGGGGCTGGGCCTACGAGCAGTACTTC	CASSLHRGWAYEQYF
TRBV5-1	TRBJ2-7	-	-	TGCGCCAGCAGCTTTGGGCTAACGAGCTCCTACGAGCAGTACTTC	CASSFGLTSSYEQYF
TRBV9	TRBJ2-7	-	-	TGTGCCAGCAGCGTAGCGGAGGGGAGCTACTACGAGCAGTACTTC	CASSVAEGSYYEQYF
TRBV5-8	TRBJ2-7	-	TRBD1	TGTGCCAGCAGCTACATTGGACAGGGGGAAGAGCAGTACTTC	CASSYIGQGEEQYF